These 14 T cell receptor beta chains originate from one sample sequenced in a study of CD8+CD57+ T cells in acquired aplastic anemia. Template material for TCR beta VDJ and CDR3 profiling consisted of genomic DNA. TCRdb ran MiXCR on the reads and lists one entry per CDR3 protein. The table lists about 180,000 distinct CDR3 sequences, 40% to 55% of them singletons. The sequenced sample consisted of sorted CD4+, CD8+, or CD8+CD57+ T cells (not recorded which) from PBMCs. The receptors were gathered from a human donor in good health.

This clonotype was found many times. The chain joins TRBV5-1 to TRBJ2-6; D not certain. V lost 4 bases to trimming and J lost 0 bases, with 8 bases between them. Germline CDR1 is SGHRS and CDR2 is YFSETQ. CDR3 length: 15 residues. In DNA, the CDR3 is TGCGCCAGCAGCCCCGTGATCTCTGGGGCCAACGTCCTGACTTTC. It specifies CASSPVISGANVLTF.

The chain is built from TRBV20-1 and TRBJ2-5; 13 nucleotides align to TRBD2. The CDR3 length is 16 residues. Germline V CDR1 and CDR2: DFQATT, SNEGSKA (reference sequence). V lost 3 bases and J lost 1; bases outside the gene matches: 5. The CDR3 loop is CSARGTSGTSQETQYF. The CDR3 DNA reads TGCAGTGCTAGGGGGACTAGCGGGACTAGCCAAGAGACCCAGTACTTC.

In nucleotides, the CDR3 is TGCAGTGCTAACAGGGGAGAGACCCAGTACTTC. This encodes CSANRGETQYF. The chain links TRBV20-1 to TRBJ2-5; 7 bases align to TRBD1. Trimming took 4 bases from V and 4 from J; bases not matched to a gene: 0. This CDR3 region has 11 residues. CDR1 and CDR2 from the germline V gene are DFQATT and SNEGSKA (reference sequence).

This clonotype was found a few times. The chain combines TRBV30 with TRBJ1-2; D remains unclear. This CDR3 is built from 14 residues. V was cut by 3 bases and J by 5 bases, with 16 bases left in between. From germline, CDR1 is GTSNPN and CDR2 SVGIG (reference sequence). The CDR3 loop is CAWSSGSYRYGYTF. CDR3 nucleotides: TGTGCCTGGAGCTCCGGGAGCTACCGTTATGGCTACACCTTC.

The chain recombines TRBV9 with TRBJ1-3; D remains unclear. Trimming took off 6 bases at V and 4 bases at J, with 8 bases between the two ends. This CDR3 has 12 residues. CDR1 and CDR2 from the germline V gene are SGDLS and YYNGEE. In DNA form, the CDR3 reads TGTGCCAGCACCCAGAACGGAAACACCATATATTTT. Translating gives CASTQNGNTIYF. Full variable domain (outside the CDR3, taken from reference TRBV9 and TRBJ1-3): DSGVTQTPKHLITATGQRVTLRCSPRSGDLSVYWYQQSLDQGLQFLIQYYNGEERAKGNILERFSAQQFPDLHSELNLSSLELGDSALYFCASTQNGNTIYFGEGSWLTVV.

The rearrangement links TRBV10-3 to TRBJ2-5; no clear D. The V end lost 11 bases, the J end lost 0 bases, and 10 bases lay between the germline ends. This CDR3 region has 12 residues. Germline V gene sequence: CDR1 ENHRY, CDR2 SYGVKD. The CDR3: CAVGRNQETQYF. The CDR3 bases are TGTGCCGTCGGACGGAACCAAGAGACCCAGTACTTC.

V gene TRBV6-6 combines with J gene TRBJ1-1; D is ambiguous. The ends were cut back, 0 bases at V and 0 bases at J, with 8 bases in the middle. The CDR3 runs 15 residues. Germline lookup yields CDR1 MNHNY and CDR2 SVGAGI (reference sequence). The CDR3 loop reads CASSYSNRMNTEAFF. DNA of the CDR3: TGTGCCAGCAGTTACTCGAATCGAATGAACACTGAAGCTTTCTTT.

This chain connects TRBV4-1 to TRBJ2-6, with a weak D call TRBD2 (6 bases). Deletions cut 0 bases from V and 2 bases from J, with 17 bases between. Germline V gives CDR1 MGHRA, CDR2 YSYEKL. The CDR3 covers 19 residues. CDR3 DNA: TGCGCCAGCAGCCAAGAACGGGGGTTCAGAGTGCCTGGGGCCAACGTCCTGACTTTC. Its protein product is CASSQERGFRVPGANVLTF.

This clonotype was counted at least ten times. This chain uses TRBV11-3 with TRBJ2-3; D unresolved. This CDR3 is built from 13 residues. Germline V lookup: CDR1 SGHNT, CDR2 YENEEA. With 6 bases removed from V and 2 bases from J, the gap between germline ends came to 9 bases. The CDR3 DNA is TGTGCCAGCAGGAGACGGAACACAGATACGCAGTATTTT. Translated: CASRRRNTDTQYF.

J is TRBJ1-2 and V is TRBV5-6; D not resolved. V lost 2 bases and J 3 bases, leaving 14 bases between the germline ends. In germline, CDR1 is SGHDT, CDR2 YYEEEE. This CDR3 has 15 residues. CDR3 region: CASSLEGIKYYGYTF. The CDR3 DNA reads TGTGCCAGCAGCTTAGAAGGGATAAAGTACTATGGCTACACCTTC. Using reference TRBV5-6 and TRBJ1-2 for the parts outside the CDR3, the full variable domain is DAGVTQSPTHLIKTRGQQVTLRCSPKSGHDTVSWYQQALGQGPQFIFQYYEEEERQRGNFPDRFSGHQFPNYSSELNVNALLLGDSALYLCASSLEGIKYYGYTFGSGTRLTVV.

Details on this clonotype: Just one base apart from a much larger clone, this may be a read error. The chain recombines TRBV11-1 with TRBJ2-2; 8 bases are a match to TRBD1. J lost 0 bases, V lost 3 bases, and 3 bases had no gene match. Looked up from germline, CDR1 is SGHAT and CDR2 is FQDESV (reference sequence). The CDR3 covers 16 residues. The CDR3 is CASSFLQGANTGELFF. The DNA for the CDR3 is TGTGCCAGCAGCTTCTTACAGGGGGCGAACACCGGGGAGCTGTTTTTT. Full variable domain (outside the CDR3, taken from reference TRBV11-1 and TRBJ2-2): EAEVAQSPRYKITEKSQAVAFWCDPISGHATLYWYRQILGQGPELLVQFQDESVVDDSQLPKDRFSAERLKGVDSTLKIQPAELGDSAMYLCASSFLQGANTGELFFGEGSRLTVL.

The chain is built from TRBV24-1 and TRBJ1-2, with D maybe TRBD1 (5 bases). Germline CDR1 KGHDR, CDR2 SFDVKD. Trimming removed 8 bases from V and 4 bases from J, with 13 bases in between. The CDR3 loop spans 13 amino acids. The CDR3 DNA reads TGTGCCACCATACAGGCGGCCGGCTATGGCTACACCTTC. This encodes CATIQAAGYGYTF.

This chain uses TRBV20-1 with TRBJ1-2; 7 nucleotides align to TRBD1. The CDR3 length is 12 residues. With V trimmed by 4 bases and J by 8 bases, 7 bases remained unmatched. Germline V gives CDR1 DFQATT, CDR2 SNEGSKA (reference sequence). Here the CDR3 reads CSAIRGQKGYTF. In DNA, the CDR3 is TGCAGTGCTATTAGGGGGCAAAAAGGCTACACCTTC.

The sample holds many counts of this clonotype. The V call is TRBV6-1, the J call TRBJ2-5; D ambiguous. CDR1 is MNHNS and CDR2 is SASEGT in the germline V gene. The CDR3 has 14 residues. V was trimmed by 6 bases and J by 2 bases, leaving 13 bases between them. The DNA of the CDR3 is TGTGCCAGCAGACCGACACTTACACAAGAGACCCAGTACTTC. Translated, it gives CASRPTLTQETQYF.